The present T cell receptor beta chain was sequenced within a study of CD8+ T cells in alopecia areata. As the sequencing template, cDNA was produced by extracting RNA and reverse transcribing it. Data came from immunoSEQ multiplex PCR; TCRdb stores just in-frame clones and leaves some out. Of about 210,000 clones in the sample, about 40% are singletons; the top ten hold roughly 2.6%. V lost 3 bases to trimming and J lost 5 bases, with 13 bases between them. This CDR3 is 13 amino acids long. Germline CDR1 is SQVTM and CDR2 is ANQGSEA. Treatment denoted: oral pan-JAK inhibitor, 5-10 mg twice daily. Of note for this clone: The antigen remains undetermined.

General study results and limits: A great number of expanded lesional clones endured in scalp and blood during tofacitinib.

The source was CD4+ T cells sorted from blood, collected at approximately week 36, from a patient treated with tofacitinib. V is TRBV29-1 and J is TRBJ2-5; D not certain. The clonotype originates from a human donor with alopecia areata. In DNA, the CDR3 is TGCAGCGTTGATGGCTTTAGCCGTGAGACCCAGTACTTC. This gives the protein CSVDGFSRETQYF.